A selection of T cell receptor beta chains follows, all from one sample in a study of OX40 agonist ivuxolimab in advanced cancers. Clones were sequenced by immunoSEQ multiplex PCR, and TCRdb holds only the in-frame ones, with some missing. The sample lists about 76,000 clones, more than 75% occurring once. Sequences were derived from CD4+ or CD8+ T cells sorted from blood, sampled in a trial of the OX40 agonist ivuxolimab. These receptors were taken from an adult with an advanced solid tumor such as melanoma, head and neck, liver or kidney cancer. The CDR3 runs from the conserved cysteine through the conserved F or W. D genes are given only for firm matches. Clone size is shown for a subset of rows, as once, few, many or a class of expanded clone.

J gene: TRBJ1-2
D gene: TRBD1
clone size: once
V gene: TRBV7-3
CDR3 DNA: TGTGCCAGCAGCCTAGACAGGGGGCTTGGCTACACCTTC
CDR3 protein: CASSLDRGLGYTF

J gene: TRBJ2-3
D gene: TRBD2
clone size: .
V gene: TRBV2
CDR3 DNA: TGTGCCAGCAGGGGCGGACTAGCGGGCCATACGCAGTATTTT
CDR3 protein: CASRGGLAGHTQYF

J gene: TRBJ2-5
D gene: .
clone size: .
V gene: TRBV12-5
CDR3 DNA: TGTGCTAGTGGTCCCTCGGGGCAAGAGACCCAGTACTTC
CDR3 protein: CASGPSGQETQYF

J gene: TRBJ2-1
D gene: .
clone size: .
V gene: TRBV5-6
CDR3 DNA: TGTGCCAGCAGTAACGACAGGCTTCCCTACAATGAGCAGTTCTTC
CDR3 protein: CASSNDRLPYNEQFF

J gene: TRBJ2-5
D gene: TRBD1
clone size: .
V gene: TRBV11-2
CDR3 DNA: TGTGCCAGCAGCCGCCGGGACAGGGTGGTTGAGACCCAGTACTTC
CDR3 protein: CASSRRDRVVETQYF

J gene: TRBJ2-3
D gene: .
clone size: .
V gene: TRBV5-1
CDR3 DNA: TGCGCCAGCAGCCTGACGGGCACAGATACGCAGTATTTT
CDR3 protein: CASSLTGTDTQYF

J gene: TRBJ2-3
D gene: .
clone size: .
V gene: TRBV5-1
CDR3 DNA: TGCGCCAGCAGCCCGGGGGATAGCACAGATACGCAGTATTTT
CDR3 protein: CASSPGDSTDTQYF

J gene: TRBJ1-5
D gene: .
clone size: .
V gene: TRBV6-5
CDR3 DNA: TGTGCCAGCACGAGTCCGGGCAATCAGCCCCAGCATTTT
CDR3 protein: CASTSPGNQPQHF

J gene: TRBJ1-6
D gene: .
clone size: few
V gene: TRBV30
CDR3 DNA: TGTGCCTGGAGAGGCAGGGTCACCTATAATTCACCCCTCCACTTT
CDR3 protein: CAWRGRVTYNSPLHF

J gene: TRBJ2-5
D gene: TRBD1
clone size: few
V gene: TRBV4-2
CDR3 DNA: TGTGCCAGCAGCCAAGATTTTGGCAGGGGGCAGGAGACCCAGTACTTC
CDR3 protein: CASSQDFGRGQETQYF

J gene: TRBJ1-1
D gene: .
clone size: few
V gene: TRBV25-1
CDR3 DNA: TGTGCCAGCAGTGATCGAGGTGGCACTGAAGCTTTCTTT
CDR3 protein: CASSDRGGTEAFF

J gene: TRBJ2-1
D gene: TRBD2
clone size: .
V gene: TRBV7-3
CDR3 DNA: TGTGCCAGCAGCCCTAGACTAGCGGGGGGAAACAATGAGCAGTTCTTC
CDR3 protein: CASSPRLAGGNNEQFF

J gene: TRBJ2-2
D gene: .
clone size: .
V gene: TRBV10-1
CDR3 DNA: TGCGCCAGCAGTGAGCGTGAGACCGGGGAGCTGTTTTTT
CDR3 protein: CASSERETGELFF

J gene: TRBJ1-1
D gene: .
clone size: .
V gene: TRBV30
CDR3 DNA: TGTGCCTGGAGCCTAGACGGGATCACTGAAGCTTTCTTT
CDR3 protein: CAWSLDGITEAFF

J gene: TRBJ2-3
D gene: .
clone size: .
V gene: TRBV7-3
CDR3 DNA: TGTGCCAGCAGCTTAACGGGTCTTGCAGGGTTAGATACGCAGTATTTT
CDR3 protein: CASSLTGLAGLDTQYF

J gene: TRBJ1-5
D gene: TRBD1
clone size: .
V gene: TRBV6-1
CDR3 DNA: TGTGCCAGCAGTGAAGGGGACAGTCAGCCCCAGCATTTT
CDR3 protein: CASSEGDSQPQHF

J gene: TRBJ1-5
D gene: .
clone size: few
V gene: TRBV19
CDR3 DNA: TGTGCCAGTGGAGGGGGTTATCAGCCCCAGCATTTT
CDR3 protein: CASGGGYQPQHF

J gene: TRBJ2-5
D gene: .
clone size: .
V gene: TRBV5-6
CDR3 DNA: TGTGCCAGCAGCTTGGTGGGGAACCAAGAGACCCAGTACTTC
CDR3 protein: CASSLVGNQETQYF

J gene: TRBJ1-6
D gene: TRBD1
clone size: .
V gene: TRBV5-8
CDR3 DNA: TGTGCCAGCAGCTTCGACAGGGAAACACCCCTCCACTTT
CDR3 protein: CASSFDRETPLHF

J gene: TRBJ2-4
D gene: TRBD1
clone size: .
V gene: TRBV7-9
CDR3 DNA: TGTGCCAGCAGCTTAGGCAACCGGGACAGGGGATTAGCCAAAAACATTCAGTACTTC
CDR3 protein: CASSLGNRDRGLAKNIQYF

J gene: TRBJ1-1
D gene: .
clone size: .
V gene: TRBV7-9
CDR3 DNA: TGTGCCAGCAGCTTACGGGGGGCGCGTGGGACTGAAGCTTTCTTT
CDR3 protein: CASSLRGARGTEAFF

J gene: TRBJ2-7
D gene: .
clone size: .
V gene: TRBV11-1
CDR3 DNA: TGTGCCAGCAGCTCAGGGACCGGCGTGGTCGAGTACGAGCAGTACTTC
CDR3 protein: CASSSGTGVVEYEQYF

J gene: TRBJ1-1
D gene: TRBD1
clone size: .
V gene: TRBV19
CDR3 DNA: TGTGCCAGTAGTATAACGGAAGGACAGGCTCTATTTTACACTGAAGCTTTCTTT
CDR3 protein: CASSITEGQALFYTEAFF

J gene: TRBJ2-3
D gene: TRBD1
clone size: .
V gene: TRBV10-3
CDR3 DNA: TGTGCCATCAGTGCGGGGACAGGGGGAGATACGCAGTATTTT
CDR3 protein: CAISAGTGGDTQYF

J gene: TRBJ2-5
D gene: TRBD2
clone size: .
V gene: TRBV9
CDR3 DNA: TGTGCCAGCAGCATAGCGGGGGGGCCGGAGACCCAGTACTTC
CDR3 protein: CASSIAGGPETQYF

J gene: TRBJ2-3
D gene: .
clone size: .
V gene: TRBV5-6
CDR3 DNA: TGTGCCAGCAGCCTTCTCGCCGGGTCTAGCACAGATACGCAGTATTTT
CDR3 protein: CASSLLAGSSTDTQYF

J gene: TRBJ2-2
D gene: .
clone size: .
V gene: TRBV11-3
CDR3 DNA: TGTGCCAGCAGCTTAGGGCAGAGGGAGCTGTTTTTT
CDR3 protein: CASSLGQRELFF

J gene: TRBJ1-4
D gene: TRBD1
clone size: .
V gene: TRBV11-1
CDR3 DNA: TGTGCCAGCAGCTTTGGCCAGGGGGCAACTAATGAAAAACTGTTTTTT
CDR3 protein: CASSFGQGATNEKLFF

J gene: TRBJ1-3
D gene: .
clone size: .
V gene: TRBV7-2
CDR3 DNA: TGTGCCAGCAGCTTAGACACGAGCTCTGGAAACACCATATATTTT
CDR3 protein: CASSLDTSSGNTIYF

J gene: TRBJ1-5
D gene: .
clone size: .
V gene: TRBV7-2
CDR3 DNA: TGTGCCAGCAGCTTAGATCGCCCTGATCAGCCCCAGCATTTT
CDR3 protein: CASSLDRPDQPQHF

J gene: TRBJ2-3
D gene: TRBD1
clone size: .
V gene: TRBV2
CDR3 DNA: TGTGCCAGCATAAGGGGGCAAACAGATACGCAGTATTTT
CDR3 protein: CASIRGQTDTQYF

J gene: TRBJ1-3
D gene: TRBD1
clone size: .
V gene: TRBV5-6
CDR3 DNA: TGTGCCAGCAGCCACCTGGGACAGGGCGGATCTGGAAACACCATATATTTT
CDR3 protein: CASSHLGQGGSGNTIYF

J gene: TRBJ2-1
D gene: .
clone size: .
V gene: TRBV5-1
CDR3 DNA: TGCGCCAGCAGCTTGGATATTTATGAGCAGTTCTTC
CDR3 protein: CASSLDIYEQFF

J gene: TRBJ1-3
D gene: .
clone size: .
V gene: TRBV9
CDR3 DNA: TGTGCCAGCAGCGTAGTGCCATCGGCTGGAAACACCATATATTTT
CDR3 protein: CASSVVPSAGNTIYF

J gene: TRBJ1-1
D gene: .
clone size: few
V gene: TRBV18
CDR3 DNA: TGTGCCAGCTCAAATTCGGGAGGAGGGGCCGACACTGAAGCTTTCTTT
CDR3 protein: CASSNSGGGADTEAFF

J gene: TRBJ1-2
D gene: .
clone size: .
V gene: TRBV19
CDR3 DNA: TGTGCCAGTAGTCCGGACAGAGCGAACTATGGCTACACCTTC
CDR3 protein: CASSPDRANYGYTF

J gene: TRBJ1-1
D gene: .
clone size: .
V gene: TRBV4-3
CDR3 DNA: TGCGCCAGCAGCCAAAGTTTAATGAACACTGAAGCTTTCTTT
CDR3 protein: CASSQSLMNTEAFF

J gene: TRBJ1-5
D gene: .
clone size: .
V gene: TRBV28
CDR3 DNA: TGTGCCAGCACCTTCCAACAGGGTCAGCCCCAGCATTTT
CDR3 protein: CASTFQQGQPQHF

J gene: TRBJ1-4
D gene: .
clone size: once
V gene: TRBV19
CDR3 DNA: TGTGCCAGTAGTTCCCGGGACATGGGCGAAAAACTGTTTTTT
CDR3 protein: CASSSRDMGEKLFF

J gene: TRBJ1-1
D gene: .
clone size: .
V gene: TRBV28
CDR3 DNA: TGTGCCAGCGCCTGGGCGGGGGAATCGAACACTGAAGCTTTCTTT
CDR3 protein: CASAWAGESNTEAFF

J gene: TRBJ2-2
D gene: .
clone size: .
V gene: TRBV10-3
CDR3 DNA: TGTGCCATCAGTGAGTCGGCAGGCCCCGGGGAGCTGTTTTTT
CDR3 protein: CAISESAGPGELFF

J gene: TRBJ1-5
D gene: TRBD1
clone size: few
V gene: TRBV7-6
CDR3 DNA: TGTGCCAGCAGTCCCCAGGGGGCGTATCAGCCCCAGCATTTT
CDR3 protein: CASSPQGAYQPQHF

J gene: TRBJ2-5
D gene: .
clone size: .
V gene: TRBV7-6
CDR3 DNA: TGTGCCAGCAGCTTAGGTCAGAAGGAGACCCAGTACTTC
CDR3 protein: CASSLGQKETQYF

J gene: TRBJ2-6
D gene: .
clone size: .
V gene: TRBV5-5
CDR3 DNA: TGTGCCAGCAGCTTATTCCACTCTGGGGCCAACGTCCTGACTTTC
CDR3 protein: CASSLFHSGANVLTF

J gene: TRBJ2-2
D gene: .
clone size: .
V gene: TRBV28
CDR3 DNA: TGTGCAACACAGGAGACGAACACCGGGGAGCTGTTTTTT
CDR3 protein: CATQETNTGELFF

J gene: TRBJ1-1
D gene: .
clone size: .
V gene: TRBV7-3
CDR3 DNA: TGTGCCAGCAGCTGGAATAGTGGCACTGAAGCTTTCTTT
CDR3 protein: CASSWNSGTEAFF

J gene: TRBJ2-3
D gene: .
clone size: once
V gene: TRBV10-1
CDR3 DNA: TGCGCCAGCAGTCTAGCACCGAACACAGATACGCAGTATTTT
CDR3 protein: CASSLAPNTDTQYF

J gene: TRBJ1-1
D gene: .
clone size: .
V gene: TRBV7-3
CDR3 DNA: TGTGCCAGCAGCACGGGCCCAGGGAACACTGAAGCTTTCTTT
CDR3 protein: CASSTGPGNTEAFF

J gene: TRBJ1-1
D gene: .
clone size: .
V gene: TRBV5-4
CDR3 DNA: TGTGCCAGCAGTACATTTGACAGACCGAACACTGAAGCTTTCTTT
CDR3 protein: CASSTFDRPNTEAFF

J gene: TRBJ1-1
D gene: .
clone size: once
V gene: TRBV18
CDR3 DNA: TGTGCCAGCTCACCACCAGCAAAGGGGGACACTGAAGCTTTCTTT
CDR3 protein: CASSPPAKGDTEAFF

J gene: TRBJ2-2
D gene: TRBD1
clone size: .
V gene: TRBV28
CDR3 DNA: TGTGCCAGCAGTTTACTGGGACAGGGGGCGAACACCGGGGAGCTGTTTTTT
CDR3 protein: CASSLLGQGANTGELFF

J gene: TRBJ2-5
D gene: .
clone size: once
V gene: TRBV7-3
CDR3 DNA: TGTGCCAGCAGCTTAAGCGGGCGCCAGGGCGAGACCCAGTACTTC
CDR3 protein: CASSLSGRQGETQYF

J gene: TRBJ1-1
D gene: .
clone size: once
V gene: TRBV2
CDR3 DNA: TGTGCCAGCAGTGAACGTGGACAGAGGGACACTGAAGCTTTCTTT
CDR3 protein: CASSERGQRDTEAFF

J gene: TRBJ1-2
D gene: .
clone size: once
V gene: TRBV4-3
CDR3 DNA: TGCGCCAGCAGCCAATGGACAGAGAACTATGGCTACACCTTC
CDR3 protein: CASSQWTENYGYTF

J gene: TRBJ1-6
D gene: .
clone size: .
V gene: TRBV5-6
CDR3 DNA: TGTGCCAGCAGTTTAATCATCTATAATTCACCCCTCCACTTT
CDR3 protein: CASSLIIYNSPLHF

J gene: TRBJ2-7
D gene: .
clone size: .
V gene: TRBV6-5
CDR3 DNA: TGTGCCAGCAGCAAAGACAGGTTCTACGAGCAGTACTTC
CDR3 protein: CASSKDRFYEQYF